These 13 T cell receptor beta chains were all obtained from the same sample, sequenced in a study of OX40 agonist ivuxolimab in advanced cancers. TCRdb's table, derived via immunoSEQ multiplex PCR, lists solely in-frame clones and lacks some. The table has more than 45,000 clones, 75% to 90% seen once. This sample comprised CD4+ or CD8+ T cells sorted from blood, obtained in a trial of the OX40 agonist ivuxolimab. These receptors were obtained from an adult with an advanced solid tumor such as melanoma, head and neck, liver or kidney cancer.

This sequence joins TRBV27 and TRBJ2-5; the match to TRBD2 covers 11 bases. The trim removed 6 bases at V and 6 bases at J, leaving 9 bases unmatched. There are 15 residues in the CDR3. CDR1 is MNHEY and CDR2 is SMNVEV in the germline V gene (reference sequence). Here the CDR3 DNA reads TGTGCCAGCAGCGGAATAGCGGGGGGGCCGAAGACCCAGTACTTC. Protein product: CASSGIAGGPKTQYF.

This CDR3 is CASSPPGALYGYTF. CDR3 bases: TGTGCCAGCAGCCCGCCAGGGGCCCTCTATGGCTACACCTTC. V gene TRBV11-3 combines with J gene TRBJ1-2; D is possibly TRBD1 (6 bases). Germline loops: CDR1 SGHNT, CDR2 YENEEA. Trimming took 5 bases from V and 4 from J, leaving 14 bases between them. This CDR3 comprises 14 residues.

The V call is TRBV30, the J call TRBJ2-3; D possibly uses TRBD1 or TRBD2 (5 bases each). Per the germline V gene, CDR1 is GTSNPN and CDR2 is SVGIG (reference sequence). The CDR3 spans 14 residues. Deletions cut 2 bases from V and 0 bases from J, with 9 bases between. The CDR3 sequence: CAWSRDPSTDTQYF. The CDR3 DNA follows: TGTGCCTGGAGTAGGGACCCTAGCACAGATACGCAGTATTTT.

The V and J genes are TRBV5-1 and TRBJ2-7; the D is unclear. The CDR3 covers 11 residues. The germline CDR1 and CDR2 sequences are SGHRS and YFSETQ. With 5 bases removed from V and 4 bases from J, the gap between germline ends came to 7 bases. CDR3 DNA: TGCGCCAGCAGGGCCGGATACGAGCAGTACTTC. Protein product: CASRAGYEQYF.

This clone is labeled as medium-sized. The chain recombines TRBV19 with TRBJ2-2; no firm D call. Trimming left V 7 bases short and J 3 bases short, with 6 bases between. CDR1 is LNHDA and CDR2 is SQIVND in the germline V gene (reference sequence). There are 12 residues in the CDR3. This CDR3 reads CASTPYTGELFF. The CDR3 region has the DNA TGTGCCAGTACCCCGTACACCGGGGAGCTGTTTTTT.

The chain is built from TRBV6-1 and TRBJ1-2, with 7 nucleotides matching TRBD1. This CDR3 is 13 amino acids long. After removal of 3 bases from V and 2 bases from J, the junction contained 0 bases not matched to a gene. Germline V CDR1 and CDR2: MNHNS, SASEGT. CDR3 in amino acids: CASSDRGNYGYTF. The CDR3 DNA sequence: TGTGCCAGCAGTGACAGGGGGAACTATGGCTACACCTTC.

The V call is TRBV6-5, the J call TRBJ1-6; D is uncertain. The CDR3 is 13 amino acids. CDR1 and CDR2 (germline): MNHEY, SVGAGI. The ends were cut back, 10 bases at V and 8 bases at J, with 15 bases in the middle. The CDR3 region is CATTKDGHSPLHF. The CDR3 DNA reads TGTGCCACCACCAAGGACGGCCATTCACCCCTCCACTTT.

The chain carries TRBV19 and TRBJ2-3, with TRBD2 identical over 8 bases. Germline lookup yields CDR1 LNHDA and CDR2 SQIVND (reference sequence). The CDR3 runs 15 residues. V lost 8 bases, J lost 3 bases, and 10 bases stayed unmatched. The CDR3 coding sequence is TGTGCCAGTGGGGCCCTAGCGGGTGGGACAGATACGCAGTATTTT. It is translated as CASGALAGGTDTQYF. Using reference TRBV19 and TRBJ2-3 for the parts outside the CDR3, the full variable domain is DGGITQSPKYLFRKEGQNVTLSCEQNLNHDAMYWYRQDPGQGLRLIYYSQIVNDFQKGDIAEGYSVSREKKESFPLTVTSAQKNPTAFYLCASGALAGGTDTQYFGPGTRLTVL.

The chain is built from TRBV19 and TRBJ1-2, with 7 bases identical to TRBD1. CDR3 length equals 14 residues. Germline CDR1 reads LNHDA; CDR2 reads SQIVND (reference sequence). The V and J ends lost 6 bases and 8 bases, in that order; junction bases with no gene match: 12. CDR3 DNA sequence: TGTGCCAGTAGGACTGACAGGGTCTTGGGCGGCTACACCTTC. This encodes CASRTDRVLGGYTF.

This clone was seen a single time. The chain has TRBV19 and TRBJ2-7, with a tentative D call TRBD1 (5 bases). Per germline, CDR1 LNHDA and CDR2 SQIVND (reference sequence). The V end was cut by 4 bases, the J end by 2 bases, with 18 bases between. This CDR3 comprises 16 residues. CDR3 coding DNA: TGTGCCAGTAGTACCTCTTGGGGCGAACCGACCTACGAGCAGTACTTC. It translates to CASSTSWGEPTYEQYF.

A single count supports this clone. The CDR3: CASSLTRYRGRGQPQHF. The CDR3 DNA reads TGTGCCAGCAGTCTTACGAGATACAGGGGGCGCGGTCAGCCCCAGCATTTT. The rearrangement joins TRBV28 to TRBJ1-5; 9 bases line up with TRBD1. This CDR3 is built from 17 residues. CDR1 MDHEN and CDR2 SYDVKM come from the germline V gene. Trimming at V came to 5 bases and at J to 6 bases, leaving 14 bases not matched to a gene.

This sequence joins TRBV7-3 and TRBJ2-6, with 7 positions matching TRBD1. V was pared by 2 bases and J by 1 base, with 5 bases of the junction left unmatched. The germline V gene has CDR1 SGHTA and CDR2 FQGTGA. The CDR3 is 17 residues long. CDR3 DNA: TGTGCCAGCAGCTTACATGGACAGGCTTCTGGGGCCAACGTCCTGACTTTC. Translating it yields CASSLHGQASGANVLTF.

This chain joins TRBV5-5 and TRBJ2-2, with D possibly being TRBD1 (5 bases). Germline assignment: CDR1 SGHKS and CDR2 YYEKEE (reference sequence). Deletions cut 2 bases from V and 6 bases from J, with 14 bases between. The CDR3 contains 15 residues. The CDR3 nucleotides are TGTGCCAGCAGCTTCACCTACCAGGGTGCCGGGGAGCTGTTTTTT. It codes for CASSFTYQGAGELFF.